One sample yielded the 22 T cell receptor beta chains listed below, sequenced in a study of shared clonotypes between healthy human individuals. Clones were read by immunoSEQ multiplex PCR, and TCRdb kept only the in-frame ones, dropping some. Altogether 520,000 or so clones are present, 79% being singletons, with the ten largest covering over 10%. Sequenced sample: PBMCs. These receptors all come from a woman aged 40 to 50 in good health. Some clones in this sample may be carry-over from other donors' samples.

The chain couples TRBV7-2 to TRBJ2-2; D is unresolved. This CDR3 has 16 residues. V was cut by 2 bases and J by 2 bases, with 12 bases left in between. Germline V gene data show CDR1 as SGHTA and CDR2 as FQGNSA. The CDR3 DNA follows: TGTGCCAGCAGCTTAATTCTGGGGATCAACACCGGGGAGCTGTTTTTT. Encoded protein: CASSLILGINTGELFF.

This sequence joins TRBV7-9 and TRBJ2-3; D unresolved. V was clipped by 0 bases and J by 6 bases, with 10 bases between them. The CDR3 consists of 14 residues. CDR1 is SEHNR, CDR2 FQNEAQ, per germline (reference sequence). CDR3 bases: TGTGCCAGCAGCTTAGCGGGCCCTGACGATACGCAGTATTTT. This translates into CASSLAGPDDTQYF.

The chain has TRBV30 and TRBJ1-6; 9 bases are a match to TRBD1. CDR1 is GTSNPN and CDR2 is SVGIG in the germline V gene (reference sequence). V gave up 3 bases and J gave up 5 bases; unmatched junction bases: 5. CDR3 size: 15 residues. In nucleotides, the CDR3 is TGTGCCTGGAGGGCAGGGGACAGGGATAATTCACCCCTCCACTTT. This codes for CAWRAGDRDNSPLHF. Variable domain in full (rest from reference TRBV30 and TRBJ1-6): SQTIHQWPATLVQPVGSPLSLECTVEGTSNPNLYWYRQAAGRGLQLLFYSVGIGQISSEVPQNLSASRPQDRQFILSSKKLLLSDSGFYLCAWRAGDRDNSPLHFGNGTRLTVT.

The chain couples TRBV15 to TRBJ1-2, with D maybe TRBD1 (5 bases). Germline loops: CDR1 LNHNV, CDR2 YYDKDF (reference sequence). Trimming removed 1 base from V and 0 bases from J, with 9 bases in between. The CDR3 sequence is 15 residues long. Here the CDR3 DNA reads TGTGCCACCAGCAGAGGGACAAGTCCTAACTATGGCTACACCTTC. It is translated as CATSRGTSPNYGYTF.

The chain joins TRBV19 to TRBJ2-1; D call uncertain. CDR1 LNHDA and CDR2 SQIVND come from the germline V gene (reference sequence). The CDR3 extends over 14 amino acids. V lost 0 bases and J lost 12, with 15 bases in between. The CDR3 sequence is CASSIDLVATGQFF. CDR3 bases: TGTGCCAGTAGTATAGATCTGGTGGCTACGGGGCAGTTCTTC.

V gene TRBV19 combines with J gene TRBJ2-1; 8 bases map to TRBD2. The CDR3 length is 15 residues. CDR1 is LNHDA and CDR2 is SQIVND in the germline V gene (reference sequence). V was pared by 6 bases and J by 3 bases, with 7 bases of the junction left unmatched. The DNA of the CDR3 is TGTGCCAGTAGGGCGGGGCGGGAGGACTACAATGAGCAGTTCTTC. Translating gives CASRAGREDYNEQFF.

The chain recombines TRBV28 with TRBJ2-7, with D possibly being TRBD2 (6 bases). CDR1 and CDR2 (germline): MDHEN, SYDVKM. V dropped 4 bases and J dropped 2 bases, with 12 bases sitting between them. The CDR3 sequence is 14 residues long. As DNA, the CDR3 is TGTGCCAGCAGTTCCGTTGGAGGGGCCTACGAGCAGTACTTC. Translated, it gives CASSSVGGAYEQYF. Variable domain in full (rest from reference TRBV28 and TRBJ2-7): DVKVTQSSRYLVKRTGEKVFLECVQDMDHENMFWYRQDPGLGLRLIYFSYDVKMKEKGDIPEGYSVSREKKERFSLILESASTNQTSMYLCASSSVGGAYEQYFGPGTRLTVT.

For the CDR3, the DNA is TGTGCCTGGAGTCCACTCGGGACTTACACAGATACGCAGTATTTT. Its translation: CAWSPLGTYTDTQYF. The rearrangement uses TRBV30 and TRBJ2-3; tentatively, D is TRBD2 (6 bases). The V and J ends lost 2 bases and 2 bases respectively, with 14 bases between them. The germline CDR1 and CDR2 sequences are GTSNPN and SVGIG (reference sequence). The CDR3 is made up of 15 amino acids.

This chain joins TRBV4-1 and TRBJ2-5; TRBD2 matches 11 bases. Germline V CDR1 and CDR2: MGHRA, YSYEKL. V gave up 4 bases and J gave up 0 bases; unmatched junction bases: 7. The CDR3 length is 17 residues. The chain's CDR3 is CASSLLTGLADQETQYF. The CDR3 nucleotides are TGCGCCAGCAGCCTCCTAACGGGACTAGCGGACCAAGAGACCCAGTACTTC.

This clone came up a few times. This CDR3 reads CASSSPGTSGTYEQYF. DNA of the CDR3: TGTGCCAGCAGCTCTCCAGGGACTAGCGGCACCTACGAGCAGTACTTC. The chain joins TRBV7-9 to TRBJ2-7; 11 positions match TRBD2. The CDR3 has 16 amino acids. The ends lost 4 bases at V and 2 bases at J; junction bases unmatched: 7. Germline loops: CDR1 SEHNR, CDR2 FQNEAQ (reference sequence).

The V call is TRBV7-2, the J call TRBJ1-2, with D unresolved. Germline lookup yields CDR1 SGHTA and CDR2 FQGNSA. The CDR3 consists of 14 residues. V was shortened by 2 bases and J by 4 bases, with 11 bases between the two germline ends. CDR3 loop: CASSLSNPAYGYTF. The CDR3 DNA reads TGTGCCAGCAGCTTATCCAACCCGGCCTATGGCTACACCTTC.

The chain employs TRBV6-5 and TRBJ1-5, with D perhaps TRBD1 (5 bases). From germline, CDR1 is MNHEY and CDR2 SVGAGI. Trimming took 6 bases from V and 0 from J, leaving 12 bases between them. The CDR3 is 15 amino acids. As DNA, the CDR3 is TGTGCCAGCAGCCCAGCGGGGGATAGCAATCAGCCCCAGCATTTT. As protein: CASSPAGDSNQPQHF.

The chain combines TRBV5-4 with TRBJ2-1; TRBD2 agrees at 9 bases. The CDR3 runs 15 residues. V was clipped by 2 bases and J by 7 bases; unmatched bases: 7. Germline V gene sequence: CDR1 SGHNT, CDR2 YYREEE (reference sequence). In DNA, the CDR3 is TGTGCCAGCAGCTTTATTAGCGGGAGAGGGAATGAGCAGTTCTTC. Translating it yields CASSFISGRGNEQFF.

In its sample, this clone was seen once. The chain couples TRBV11-2 to TRBJ2-1, with D possibly TRBD2 on 5 matching bases. Between the trimmed V and J ends, which lost 5 bases and 0 bases, there was a span of 14 bases. Germline V gives CDR1 SGHAT, CDR2 FQNNGV. The CDR3 runs to 16 residues. CDR3 coding DNA: TGTGCCAGCAGCCACAGCGGTCCTAGCTCCTACAATGAGCAGTTCTTC. This translates into CASSHSGPSSYNEQFF.

The chain carries TRBV19 and TRBJ2-7; D perhaps matches TRBD1 (5 bases). The CDR3 covers 13 residues. The V and J ends lost 6 bases and 5 bases respectively, with 14 bases between them. In germline, CDR1 is LNHDA, CDR2 SQIVND (reference sequence). This CDR3 is CASRSAGRDEQYF. The CDR3 bases are TGTGCCAGTAGGTCCGCAGGGCGCGACGAGCAGTACTTC.

This clone came up a few times. The V gene is TRBV29-1, the J gene TRBJ1-1; D might be TRBD1 (6 bases). The CDR3 is 13 amino acids. V shed 4 bases and J shed 1 base, with 10 bases lying between them. The germline V gene has CDR1 SQVTM and CDR2 ANQGSEA. CDR3 sequence (DNA): TGCAGCGTTGGCGAGGGGGGGAACACTGAAGCTTTCTTT. Protein sequence: CSVGEGGNTEAFF.

This sequence joins TRBV2 and TRBJ2-7; 10 bases are a match to TRBD1. The CDR3 runs to 13 residues. With V trimmed by 9 bases and J by 4 bases, 6 bases remained unmatched. Germline V lookup: CDR1 SNHLY, CDR2 FYNNEI. CDR3 nucleotide sequence: TGTGCCAGAGGGACAGGGGAAGTTTACGAGCAGTACTTC. The encoded protein is CARGTGEVYEQYF.

This clone has a single count. The chain carries TRBV5-1 and TRBJ2-1; D gene ambiguous. V was clipped by 0 bases and J by 6 bases, with 13 bases between them. Germline-derived CDR1 and CDR2 are SGHRS and YFSETQ. This CDR3 has 15 residues. CDR3 protein: CASSLEYYSGNEQFF. The CDR3 nucleotides read TGCGCCAGCAGCTTGGAATATTATTCGGGCAATGAGCAGTTCTTC.

The gene calls are TRBV9 and TRBJ1-5, with 8 bases aligning to TRBD1. V shed 3 bases, J shed 2 bases, and the junction held 7 bases outside the gene matches. The CDR3 runs to 16 residues. From germline, CDR1 is SGDLS and CDR2 YYNGEE. CDR3 nucleotide sequence: TGTGCCAGCAGCGCAGCAGGGGGCTCGGGCAATCAGCCCCAGCATTTT. Amino acid sequence: CASSAAGGSGNQPQHF.

V gene TRBV28 combines with J gene TRBJ1-5; TRBD1 agrees at 7 bases. The CDR3 is 14 residues long. V dropped 9 bases and J dropped 2; count of bases not matched to a gene: 7. Per the germline V gene, CDR1 is MDHEN and CDR2 is SYDVKM. The CDR3 bases are TGTGCCAGTCACAGGGGAGGAGGCAATCAGCCCCAGCATTTT. It translates to CASHRGGGNQPQHF. The full variable domain, completed using reference TRBV28 and TRBJ1-5, is DVKVTQSSRYLVKRTGEKVFLECVQDMDHENMFWYRQDPGLGLRLIYFSYDVKMKEKGDIPEGYSVSREKKERFSLILESASTNQTSMYLCASHRGGGNQPQHFGDGTRLSIL.

This clone was picked up one time. V usage is TRBV29-1 and J usage is TRBJ2-7; 13 nucleotides match TRBD2. V trimming: 4 bases; J trimming: 4 bases; junction bases outside the gene matches: 16. From germline, CDR1 is SQVTM and CDR2 ANQGSEA. The CDR3 runs to 18 residues. CDR3 coding DNA: TGCAGCGTTGTCGGGGAGATGGGACTAGCGGGGTCCCAGTACGAGCAGTACTTC. This translates into CSVVGEMGLAGSQYEQYF.

This clone was found a few times. The gene calls are TRBV4-2 and TRBJ2-1; TRBD2 agrees at 10 bases. The V gene's germline CDR1 is LGHNA and CDR2 YNFKEQ. CDR3 length equals 16 residues. Trimming removed 3 bases from V and 9 bases from J; junction bases left unmatched: 11. This CDR3 is CASSQTGTSVLGEQFF. The CDR3 DNA follows: TGTGCCAGCAGCCAGACCGGGACTAGCGTTCTCGGTGAGCAGTTCTTC.